The rows below give T cell receptor beta chains drawn from one sample of a study of type 1 regulatory T cells. TCRdb used MiXCR to reprocess the reads, holding one entry per CDR3 protein. The table has about 62,000 distinct CDR3 sequences, roughly two thirds seen once. Antigens of these TCRs are unknown. Sequences were obtained from cultured non-Tr1 T cells, either the whole culture or a sorted T cell fraction (not recorded which). The receptors were sampled from a human donor in good health. Both conserved end residues are part of each CDR3. A D gene is named only where the DNA matches it firmly. Part of the rows lack a size; the others show once, few, many or a class for expanded clones.

d_gene: TRBD2; j_gene: TRBJ2-5; v_gene: TRBV20-1; abundance: .; CDR3nt: TGCAGTGCTACTACACCCTGGGGACTAGCGGGAATTGCGGAGACCCAGTACTTC; CDR3aa: CSATTPWGLAGIAETQYF
d_gene: TRBD1; j_gene: TRBJ1-4; v_gene: TRBV27; abundance: few; CDR3nt: TGTGCCAGCAGTTCCGGGACAGCCCCTTGGGAAAAACTGTTTTTT; CDR3aa: CASSSGTAPWEKLFF
d_gene: TRBD1; j_gene: TRBJ1-4; v_gene: TRBV5-1; abundance: .; CDR3nt: TGCGCCAGCAGCTGGACAGGTGCCGATGAAAAACTGTTTTTT; CDR3aa: CASSWTGADEKLFF
d_gene: TRBD2; j_gene: TRBJ2-1; v_gene: TRBV5-4; abundance: .; CDR3nt: TGTGCCAGCAGCTCCGCGACTAGCGGGAGGGGGAATGAGCAGTTCTTC; CDR3aa: CASSSATSGRGNEQFF
d_gene: .; j_gene: TRBJ1-5; v_gene: TRBV29-1; abundance: .; CDR3nt: TGCAGCGTTCGGGGGCTAGCGGGAGCAGATACGCAGCATTTT; CDR3aa: CSVRGLAGADTQHF
d_gene: TRBD1; j_gene: TRBJ2-7; v_gene: TRBV7-2; abundance: .; CDR3nt: TGTGCCAGCACCCCCGGGACAGGAGCCTACGAGCAGTACTTC; CDR3aa: CASTPGTGAYEQYF
d_gene: .; j_gene: TRBJ1-3; v_gene: TRBV7-2; abundance: few; CDR3nt: TGTGCCAGCAGCCCCGTTGGCAGCTCTGGAAACACCATATATTTT; CDR3aa: CASSPVGSSGNTIYF
d_gene: TRBD2; j_gene: TRBJ2-5; v_gene: TRBV20-1; abundance: .; CDR3nt: TGCACCGGGGGGGAGGAGACCCAGTACTTC; CDR3aa: CTGGEETQYF
d_gene: .; j_gene: TRBJ1-1; v_gene: TRBV5-1; abundance: few; CDR3nt: TGCGCCAGCAGCGCAGTCCTAAACACTGAAGCTTTCTTT; CDR3aa: CASSAVLNTEAFF
d_gene: .; j_gene: TRBJ1-1; v_gene: TRBV30; abundance: .; CDR3nt: TGTGCCCGGAAGGTCCGGGAACAAGCTTTCTTT; CDR3aa: CARKVREQAFF
d_gene: TRBD2; j_gene: TRBJ2-2; v_gene: TRBV24-1; abundance: .; CDR3nt: TGTGCCACCAGTGATCCTAGCGGGACGAACACCGGGGGGCTGTTTTTT; CDR3aa: CATSDPSGTNTGGLFF